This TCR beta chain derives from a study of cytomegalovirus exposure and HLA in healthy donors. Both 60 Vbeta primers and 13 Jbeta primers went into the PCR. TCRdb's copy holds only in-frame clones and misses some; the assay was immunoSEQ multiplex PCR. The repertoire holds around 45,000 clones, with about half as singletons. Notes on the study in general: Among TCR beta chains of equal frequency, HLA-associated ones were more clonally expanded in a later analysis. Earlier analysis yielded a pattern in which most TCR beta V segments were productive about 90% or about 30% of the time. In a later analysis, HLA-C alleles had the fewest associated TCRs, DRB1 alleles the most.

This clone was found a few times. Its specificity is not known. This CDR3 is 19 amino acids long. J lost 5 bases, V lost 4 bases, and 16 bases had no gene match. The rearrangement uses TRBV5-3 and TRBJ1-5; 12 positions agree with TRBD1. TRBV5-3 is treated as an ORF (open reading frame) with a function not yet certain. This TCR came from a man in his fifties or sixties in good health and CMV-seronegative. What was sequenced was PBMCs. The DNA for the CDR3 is TGTGCCAGAAGCCCGTCCGGGACAGGGGGCGACGGGAAAGATCAGCCCCAGCATTTT. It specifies CARSPSGTGGDGKDQPQHF.